This T cell receptor beta chain is from a study of cytomegalovirus exposure and HLA in healthy donors. Worth noting for this clone: The target antigen is unknown. Germline and junction disagree at one end, which may indicate a read error. Other DNA sequences in the same sample also yield this CDR3.

The CDR3 extends over 13 amino acids. The germline V gene has CDR1 MNHNS and CDR2 SASEGT. It was with 60 Vbeta and 13 Jbeta primers that the PCR ran. The data were produced by immunoSEQ multiplex PCR, yet TCRdb's version contains in-frame clones alone and is incomplete. This sample carries some 120,000 clones, 70% to 75% of them seen once, and the ten largest clones take 1.6%. Study findings and constraints: Apart from CMV serostatus, no immune exposure information was available.

The material sequenced was PBMCs. The genes are TRBV6-1 and TRBJ1-2; 8 nucleotides match TRBD1. This receptor was taken from a woman aged 18-29 years in good health and CMV-seronegative. The CDR3 nucleotides are TGCGCCACATCACCGACAGGGGCTGGCGGCTACACCTTC. Encoded protein: CATSPTGAGGYTF.